A selection of T cell receptor beta chains follows, all from one sample in a study of read filtering for tumor transcriptome and immune sequencing. TCRdb re-analysed the reads in MiXCR, keeping a single row per CDR3 protein. The sample has about 57,000 distinct CDR3 sequences, approximately 15% seen once. Specimen: a population of CD138-negative cells sorted from bone marrow. The receptors were sampled from a donor at least 40 years old with multiple myeloma. CDR3s include the opening cysteine and the closing phenylalanine or tryptophan. D genes are given only for firm matches. The size field is filled for only some rows; it gives once, few, many or a size class.

TRBJ2-1,many,TRBV10-3,NA,CAISESTKGNEQFF,TGTGCCATCAGTGAGTCGACGAAGGGCAATGAGCAGTTCTTC
TRBJ2-5,many,TRBV6-1,TRBD1,CASTPGQGAWETQYF,TGTGCCAGCACTCCGGGACAGGGGGCTTGGGAGACCCAGTACTTC
TRBJ2-1,many,TRBV27,TRBD2,CASTRVAGGSYNEQFF,TGTGCCAGCACCCGCGTAGCGGGAGGTTCCTACAATGAGCAGTTCTTC
TRBJ2-5,many,TRBV29-1,NA,CSVAHLARETQYF,TGCAGCGTTGCCCATCTAGCTAGAGAGACCCAGTACTTC
TRBJ2-3,many,TRBV29-1,NA,CSVDSGSTDTQYF,TGCAGCGTTGATTCTGGGTCCACAGATACGCAGTATTTT
TRBJ2-3,many,TRBV7-3,NA,CASSFGTTSTDTQYF,TGTGCCAGCAGCTTCGGGACAACTAGCACAGATACGCAGTATTTT
TRBJ2-7,NA,TRBV3-1,TRBD1,CASSRDRVYEQYF,TGTGCCAGCAGTCGAGACAGGGTCTACGAGCAGTACTTC
TRBJ2-3,few,TRBV14,NA,CASSQVAGNLGGQYF,TGTGCCAGCAGCCAGGTGGCGGGAAACCTTGGAGGGCAGTATTTT
TRBJ2-1,few,TRBV7-2,TRBD2,CASSALAGVNNEQFF,TGTGCCAGCAGCGCGCTAGCGGGAGTTAACAATGAGCAGTTCTTC
TRBJ2-1,many,TRBV19,TRBD2,CASREITSGLNEQFF,TGTGCCAGTAGAGAAATCACTAGCGGTCTCAATGAGCAGTTCTTC
TRBJ1-5,many,TRBV6-2/TRBV6-3,TRBD1,CASSYRPGQHDHSNQPQHF,TGTGCCAGCAGTTACCGACCGGGACAGCATGATCATAGCAATCAGCCCCAGCATTTT
TRBJ1-1,many,TRBV28,TRBD1,CASRPTGGGTEAFF,TGTGCCAGCAGGCCCACAGGGGGCGGGACTGAAGCTTTCTTT
TRBJ2-3,NA,TRBV7-6,NA,CASSLETLTSTDTQYF,TGTGCCAGCAGCTTAGAGACCTTAACTAGCACAGATACGCAGTATTTT
TRBJ2-1,many,TRBV9,NA,CASSVMRTVSYNEQFF,TGTGCCAGCAGCGTAATGAGGACTGTCTCCTACAATGAGCAGTTCTTC
TRBJ2-3,many,TRBV7-3,TRBD2,CASSMRTSGSTDTQYF,TGTGCCAGCAGCATGCGGACTAGCGGGAGCACAGATACGCAGTATTTT
TRBJ1-5,few,TRBV6-2/TRBV6-3,NA,CASSYGRAQHF,TGTGCCAGCAGTTATGGTCGAGCCCAGCATTTT
TRBJ2-6,many,TRBV29-1,NA,CSVEEMRSGANVLTF,TGCAGCGTTGAAGAGATGCGCTCTGGGGCCAACGTCCTGACTTTC
TRBJ1-4,many,TRBV20-1,TRBD1,CSASRDRGTEKLFF,TGCAGTGCTAGCCGGGACAGGGGAACTGAAAAACTGTTTTTT
TRBJ2-7,many,TRBV7-2,TRBD2,CASSLRVAGTEGYEQYF,TGTGCCAGCAGCTTACGGGTAGCGGGAACTGAGGGCTACGAGCAGTACTTC
TRBJ1-2,many,TRBV29-1,NA,CSVSDYGYTF,TGCAGCGTTTCTGACTATGGCTACACCTTC
TRBJ2-6,many,TRBV20-1,TRBD1,CSATTGGSGANVLTF,TGCAGTGCGACTACAGGGGGATCTGGGGCCAACGTCCTGACTTTC
TRBJ2-7,NA,TRBV12-3/TRBV12-4,TRBD1,CASGLRTGSSYEQYF,TGTGCCAGCGGTTTAAGGACAGGTAGCTCCTACGAGCAGTACTTC
TRBJ2-3,many,TRBV28,TRBD2,CASSPGPSGTSGKGADTQYF,TGTGCCAGCAGTCCAGGACCCTCCGGGACTAGCGGGAAGGGGGCGGATACGCAGTATTTT
TRBJ2-1,NA,TRBV7-9,NA,CASSLLGGRDEQFF,TGTGCCAGCAGCTTATTGGGCGGAAGGGATGAGCAGTTCTTC
TRBJ1-1,many,TRBV3-1,TRBD1,CASSQDEDREYTEAFF,TGTGCCAGCAGCCAAGATGAGGACAGGGAGTACACTGAAGCTTTCTTT
TRBJ1-1,many,TRBV3-1,TRBD1,CASSQETGGTAFF,TGTGCCAGCAGCCAAGAAACAGGGGGCACCGCTTTCTTT
TRBJ2-1,many,TRBV12-3/TRBV12-4,NA,CASSSSSAEQFF,TGTGCCAGCAGTTCCTCTAGCGCCGAGCAGTTCTTC
TRBJ2-7,many,TRBV12-1,NA,CASRNRTGTGVGEQYF,TGTGCCAGCAGGAACAGAACCGGGACAGGGGTGGGCGAGCAGTACTTC
TRBJ2-2,NA,TRBV3-1,TRBD2,CASSPNGLAGTGELFF,TGTGCCAGCAGCCCTAACGGACTAGCGGGAACCGGGGAGCTGTTTTTT
TRBJ2-1,many,TRBV28,TRBD1,CASSSGQGYNEQFF,TGTGCCAGCAGTTCGGGACAGGGCTACAATGAGCAGTTCTTC
TRBJ2-3,many,TRBV29-1,NA,CSVEGGTDTQYF,TGCAGCGTTGAGGGAGGCACAGATACGCAGTATTTT
TRBJ1-2,many,TRBV30,NA,CAWGRTANYGYTF,TGTGCCTGGGGTCGGACAGCTAACTATGGCTACACCTTC
TRBJ2-7,NA,TRBV6-5,NA,CASSYIWDKDYEQYF,TGTGCCAGCAGTTACATTTGGGACAAGGACTACGAGCAGTACTTC
TRBJ2-1,few,TRBV20-1,NA,CSASRLAATVFNEQFF,TGCAGTGCTAGCCGTTTAGCCGCGACAGTCTTCAATGAGCAGTTCTTC
TRBJ2-1,many,TRBV20-1,TRBD2,CSALLAGGPGSYNEQFF,TGCAGTGCTTTACTAGCGGGAGGGCCCGGCTCCTACAATGAGCAGTTCTTC
TRBJ2-5,few,TRBV4-2,NA,CASSLTSQETQYF,TGTGCCAGCAGCCTCACAAGTCAAGAGACCCAGTACTTC
TRBJ2-7,many,TRBV20-1,NA,CSAKRREGAYEQYF,TGCAGTGCTAAACGGCGGGAAGGAGCCTACGAGCAGTACTTC
TRBJ2-5,many,TRBV29-1,TRBD1,CSVAGTGQETQYF,TGCAGCGTCGCAGGGACAGGACAAGAGACCCAGTACTTC
TRBJ2-1,NA,TRBV7-3,NA,CASSSGTGAGEQFF,TGTGCCAGCAGCTCCGGGACCGGGGCGGGTGAGCAGTTCTTC
TRBJ2-7,many,TRBV7-9,NA,CASGDGSYEQYF,TGTGCCAGCGGAGACGGCTCCTACGAGCAGTACTTC
TRBJ2-6,many,TRBV18,NA,CASSPSTGRSGANVLTF,TGTGCCAGCTCACCGTCCACAGGCCGCTCTGGGGCCAACGTCCTGACTTTC
TRBJ2-6,many,TRBV6-6,NA,CASSRPGLAGANVLTF,TGTGCCAGCAGCCGCCCAGGGTTGGCTGGGGCCAACGTCCTGACTTTC
TRBJ2-7,many,TRBV5-6,NA,CASSLDSAYEQYF,TGTGCCAGCAGCTTGGACAGTGCCTACGAGCAGTACTTC
TRBJ2-3,few,TRBV5-4,TRBD2,CASSETSGSIPDTQYF,TGTGCCAGCAGTGAAACTAGCGGGAGTATCCCAGATACGCAGTATTTT
TRBJ2-1,many,TRBV29-1,NA,CSVLADLRDEQFF,TGCAGCGTTCTGGCGGACCTTCGCGATGAGCAGTTCTTC
TRBJ2-2,many,TRBV18,TRBD1,CASSPGTENTGELFF,TGTGCCAGCTCACCAGGGACAGAGAACACCGGGGAGCTGTTTTTT
TRBJ2-1,many,TRBV7-2,NA,CASSLIGRSGNNEQFF,TGTGCCAGCAGCTTAATCGGCAGGAGTGGAAACAATGAGCAGTTCTTC
TRBJ1-2,NA,TRBV20-1,TRBD1,CSAWTGYGYTF,TGCAGTGCTTGGACAGGTTATGGCTACACCTTC
TRBJ2-7,many,TRBV4-3,NA,CASSQASPGYYEQYF,TGCGCCAGCAGCCAAGCGAGCCCCGGGTACTACGAGCAGTACTTC
TRBJ2-1,many,TRBV10-3,TRBD2,CASTTSGNTGEQFF,TGTGCCAGCACGACTAGCGGGAATACCGGTGAGCAGTTCTTC
TRBJ2-7,NA,TRBV29-1,TRBD1,CSVGGTGIGEQYF,TGCAGCGTTGGGGGGACAGGGATAGGCGAGCAGTACTTC
TRBJ2-7,many,TRBV12-3/TRBV12-4,TRBD1,CASGSGQGHTYEQYF,TGTGCCAGCGGTTCCGGACAGGGGCACACCTACGAGCAGTACTTC
TRBJ2-3,few,TRBV25-1,TRBD2,CASSDVAGQRGNF,TGTGCCAGCAGTGACGTAGCGGGACAAAGAGGAAATTTT
TRBJ2-3,many,TRBV5-1,NA,CASSLYFTDTQYF,TGCGCCAGCAGCTTGTACTTCACAGATACGCAGTATTTT
TRBJ2-1,many,TRBV20-1,NA,CSARDHLKRDPKPQFF,TGCAGTGCTAGAGATCACCTCAAACGGGACCCTAAACCCCAGTTCTTC
TRBJ2-7,NA,TRBV27,TRBD1,CASSPGQGFAYEQYF,TGTGCCAGCAGTCCCGGACAGGGGTTTGCTTACGAGCAGTACTTC
TRBJ2-6,many,TRBV29-1,TRBD1,CSVEERTGNDSGANVLTF,TGCAGCGTTGAAGAACGGACAGGAAACGACTCTGGGGCCAACGTCCTGACTTTC